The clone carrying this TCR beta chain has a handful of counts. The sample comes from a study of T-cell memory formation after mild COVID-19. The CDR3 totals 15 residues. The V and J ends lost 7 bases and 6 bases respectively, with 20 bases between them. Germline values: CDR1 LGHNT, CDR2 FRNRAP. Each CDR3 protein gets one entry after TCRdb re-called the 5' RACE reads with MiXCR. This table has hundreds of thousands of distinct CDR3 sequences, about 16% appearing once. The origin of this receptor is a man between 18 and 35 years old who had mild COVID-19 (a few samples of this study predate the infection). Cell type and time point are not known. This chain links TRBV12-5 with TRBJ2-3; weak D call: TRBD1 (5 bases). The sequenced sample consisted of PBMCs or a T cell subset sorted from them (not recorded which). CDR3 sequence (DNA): TGTGCTAGTGCCCATCCCGGACACCCGCAGGATACGCAGTATTTT. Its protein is CASAHPGHPQDTQYF.